The rows below give T cell receptor beta chains drawn from one sample of a study of T cell responses to AZD1222 COVID-19 vaccine. Clones were sequenced by immunoSEQ multiplex PCR, and TCRdb holds only the in-frame ones, with some missing. The sample consists of around 120,000 clones, just under 95% of them appearing once. The input for sequencing was peripheral blood, taken 28 days after the second AZD1222 dose. The source is an adult who received the AZD1222 COVID-19 vaccine. The CDR3 runs from the conserved cysteine through the conserved F or W. Fields, in order: J gene, V gene, CDR3 protein.

J: TRBJ2-1; V: TRBV3-1/TRBV3-2; CDR3: CASSQDKLAGGLDEQFF
J: TRBJ1-1; V: TRBV5-1; CDR3: CASRWDRDTEAFF
J: TRBJ2-7; V: TRBV21-1; CDR3: CASSKNRGAKDVGSYEQYF
J: TRBJ1-6; V: TRBV28; CDR3: CASIDGGAHNSPLHF
J: TRBJ2-3; V: TRBV7-9; CDR3: CASSLGGGPDTQYF
J: TRBJ1-2; V: TRBV3-1/TRBV3-2; CDR3: CASSQDLGQGYGYTF
J: TRBJ2-1; V: TRBV4-2; CDR3: CASSQDVPYNEQFF
J: TRBJ1-1; V: TRBV4-3; CDR3: CASSQDGTMNTEAFF
J: TRBJ1-1; V: TRBV6-5; CDR3: CASRKGLNTEAFF
J: TRBJ1-6; V: TRBV5-1; CDR3: CASSQGQQGSPLHF
J: TRBJ2-3; V: TRBV5-1; CDR3: CASSLDGRAGTDTQYF
J: TRBJ2-7; V: TRBV3-1/TRBV3-2; CDR3: CASSQGQPYEQYF
J: TRBJ2-7; V: TRBV21-1; CDR3: CASGLAGGINEQYF
J: TRBJ2-3; V: TRBV27; CDR3: CASSLWGRTDTQYF
J: TRBJ1-4; V: TRBV27; CDR3: CASRRQGQRATNEKLFF
J: TRBJ2-1; V: TRBV27; CDR3: CATSWRNEQFF
J: TRBJ1-1; V: TRBV6-6; CDR3: CASRELGGNTEAFF
J: TRBJ1-6; V: TRBV11-3; CDR3: CASSEGQYNSPLHF
J: TRBJ2-5; V: TRBV20-1; CDR3: CSASSAGIGETQYF
J: TRBJ2-5; V: TRBV7-9; CDR3: CASIPPSGEEEETQYF
J: TRBJ1-6; V: TRBV27; CDR3: CASSLFNAKNSPLHF
J: TRBJ2-7; V: TRBV7-2; CDR3: CASSPEVVREQYF
J: TRBJ2-2; V: TRBV29-1; CDR3: CSGRVAVTGELFF
J: TRBJ1-5; V: TRBV12-3/TRBV12-4; CDR3: CASSFGANQPQHF
J: TRBJ1-1; V: TRBV7-3; CDR3: CASTARGGTEAFF
J: TRBJ1-5; V: TRBV15; CDR3: CATSRNLQGSGQPQHF
J: TRBJ2-4; V: TRBV7-6; CDR3: CASSLVPGGPSNIQYF
J: TRBJ2-7; V: TRBV2; CDR3: CASSEAWTGGEQYF
J: TRBJ1-5; V: TRBV20-1; CDR3: CSAIDPGQGASRNQPQHF
J: TRBJ1-1; V: TRBV14; CDR3: CASSQGVNTEAFF
J: TRBJ1-2; V: TRBV6-2/TRBV6-3; CDR3: CASSNRDGYTF
J: TRBJ2-1; V: TRBV6-5; CDR3: CASSRPYNEQFF